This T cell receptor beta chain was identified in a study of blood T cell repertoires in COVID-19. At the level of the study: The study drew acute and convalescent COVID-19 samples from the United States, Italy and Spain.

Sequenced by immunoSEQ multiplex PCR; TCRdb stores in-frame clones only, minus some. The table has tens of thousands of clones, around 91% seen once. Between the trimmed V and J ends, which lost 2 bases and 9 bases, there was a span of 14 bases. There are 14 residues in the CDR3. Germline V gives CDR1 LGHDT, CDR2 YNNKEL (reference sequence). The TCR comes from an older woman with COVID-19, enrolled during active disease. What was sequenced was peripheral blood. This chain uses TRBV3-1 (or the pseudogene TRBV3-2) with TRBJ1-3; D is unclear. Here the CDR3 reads CASSQLESLSTIYF. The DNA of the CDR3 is TGTGCCAGCAGCCAATTGGAGAGTCTCTCCACCATATATTTT.